The following is a T cell receptor beta chain sequence with its context. Its antigen is still unknown. This specimen comes from a study of OX40 agonist ivuxolimab in advanced cancers. The CDR3 is 15 amino acids. CDR1 and CDR2 from the germline V gene are LNHNV and YYDKDF (reference sequence). The V end lost 0 bases, the J end lost 7 bases, and 16 bases lay between the germline ends. No patient had autoimmune disease or received systemic immunosuppression. Study-level points and caveats: Doses of 0.1 to 3.0 mg/kg were accompanied by clonal expansion of CD4+ and CD8+ blood T cells by week 6.

Method: immunoSEQ multiplex PCR; TCRdb's copy keeps in-frame clones and lacks some. The repertoire holds about 150,000 clones, with roughly 92% as singletons. The clonotype was recovered from an adult with an advanced solid tumor such as melanoma, head and neck, liver or kidney cancer. The starting material was CD4+ or CD8+ T cells sorted from blood, obtained in a trial of the OX40 agonist ivuxolimab. This chain links TRBV15 with TRBJ2-7; D could derive from TRBD1 or TRBD2 (5 bases each). The CDR3 DNA sequence: TGTGCCACCAGCAGAGATCTAGGGACGGCTCGTGAGCAGTACTTC. Translated: CATSRDLGTAREQYF. Full variable domain (rest looked up from reference TRBV15 and TRBJ2-7): DAMVIQNPRYQVTQFGKPVTLSCSQTLNHNVMYWYQQKSSQAPKLLFHYYDKDFNNEADTPDNFQSRRPNTSFCFLDIRSPGLGDTAMYLCATSRDLGTAREQYFGPGTRLTVT.